This entry concerns a single T cell receptor beta chain. The clone's antigen remains unknown. Base qualities are missing; no much larger clone stands one base away. The record originates from a study of follicular helper T cells after annual influenza vaccination (dated by TCRdb to between 2016 and 2019). About the investigation overall: After each seasonal influenza vaccination, blood samples were collected on days 0, 7 and 28. To study recall of cTfh clones, some subjects were followed across successive annual vaccinations spanning the 2013-2014, 2014-2015 and 2015-2016 seasons. One week after vaccination, a second recruited cohort of about eleven subjects (Table S1) displayed a similar ICOS+CD38+ cTfh response. Multi-year samples were available from six subjects, with four subjects covering two vaccination seasons and two subjects covering three seasons. The 2013-2014 samples were cryopreserved, while the 2015 samples were processed right after collection. Study-level results and caveats: Productive TCRB sequences were recovered from only about 8.5-22% of analyzed cells, so rare clonotypes could not be sampled. ICOS+CD38+ cTfh clonality correlated with the frequency of that population, and its change correlated with the change in circulating plasmablast frequency. In the assessment of influenza clone enrichment, the possibility that the much larger non-cTfh compartments were undersampled could not be ruled out. Successive annual vaccinations recalled a recurring oligoclonal ICOS+CD38+ cTfh response that included tetramer and AIM influenza-specific clonotypes. Day 7 ICOS+CD38+ clones were most often found later in ICOS-CD38- cTfh, suggesting that subset may serve as a memory reservoir.

Reading from cysteine to phenylalanine, the CDR3 counts 16 amino acids. The sequence is cut down to CDR3 DNA, 48 bases in frame from base 1. Unmatched junction bases come to 14, with V trimmed by 6 bases and J by 6 bases. As encoded in the germline V gene, CDR1 is SGHTA while CDR2 is FQGNSA. The time point label, as the study defines it: 2014-2015 season, 7 days after vaccination. Seasonal inactivated influenza vaccine (Fluvarix) was administered to adults, and sorted blood CD4 subsets were tracked by TCRB sequencing before and after vaccination. To be eligible, subjects had to live in the community and must not have received influenza vaccine in the previous 6 months. Exclusions included influenza vaccine contraindications, substance abuse, HIV/AIDS, active malignancy, immunomodulatory medication and active illness such as respiratory infection. At each time point, somewhere between about 40 and 110 mL of blood was taken. Either Ficoll-Paque PLUS or SepMate separation was used to isolate PBMC. As a comparison non-Tfh subset, CXCR5- memory CD4 T cells were sorted. Cell subsets were sorted from PBMC on a BD FACS Aria before DNA extraction.

The protocol used for the library was the immunoSEQ multiplex PCR assay. Adaptive Biotechnologies handled the TCRB amplification, library preparation, sequencing and preliminary bioinformatics at Survey level resolution. In the paper's pipeline: Clonality was calculated in R as 1 minus normalized Shannon entropy, and the Gini index was calculated with the R package ineq. To get the overlap score, the summed counts of shared sequences were divided by the total counts of all sequences in both of the compared samples. Shared-clonotype significance used Fisher's exact test assuming a theoretical repertoire of 10^7 TCRB sequences. Held by TCRdb, this immuneACCESS table contains in-frame sequences only and omits some clones. Under half of the omission traces to an unresolved V gene where checked; the cause of the rest is unknown. V, J and clone size are those of that table, while D and trimming were read from the DNA. The sample table contains 9,500 to 11,000 clones; only one count was recorded for about 85% of them. The leading ten clones occupy about 0.77% of the sample.

This clonotype was sampled from an adult who received the influenza vaccine. Material: CXCR5- memory CD4+ T cells sorted from blood, obtained 7 days after influenza vaccination. The cell subset or site label, read with the paper, signifies: CXCR5- memory CD4 T cells. The chain is encoded by TRBV7-2 joined to TRBJ2-1; 7 central bases correspond to TRBD2. At the DNA level, the sequence is TGTGCCAGCAGTTACGACAGCGGGACTAAGGGCAATGAGCAGTTCTTC. Its coded protein is CASSYDSGTKGNEQFF.